The clone carrying this T cell receptor beta chain turned up a few times. Its antigen is not identified. This record belongs to a study of T-cell reconstitution after alpha-beta-depleted transplantation in children. Study outcomes and limitations: The origin of alpha-beta T cells about two months after transplant was reportedly several hundred expanded graft clones. Day-60 TCRbeta diversity that was high in some patients was derived from surviving recipient T cells and thymic progenitors.

Preparation of the TCRbeta library was carried out with unique molecular identifiers. TCRdb redid the calling of the PCR reads with MiXCR, one entry per CDR3 protein. The repertoire holds about 170,000 distinct CDR3 sequences, with roughly 10% as singletons. The CDR3 is made up of 15 amino acids. Germline values: CDR1 MNHEY, CDR2 SVGEGT. V lost 4 bases and J lost 0, with 10 bases in between. The specimen was PBMCs, collected before TCRalphabeta/CD19-depleted stem cell transplant. The sequence was obtained from a boy younger than 10 with acute myeloid leukemia, due to receive a stem cell transplant. V and J are TRBV6-2 or TRBV6-3 and TRBJ2-1; D is ambiguous. The CDR3 sequence is CASSSRVYSYNEQFF. As DNA, the CDR3 is TGTGCCAGCAGTTCCAGAGTCTACTCCTACAATGAGCAGTTCTTC.